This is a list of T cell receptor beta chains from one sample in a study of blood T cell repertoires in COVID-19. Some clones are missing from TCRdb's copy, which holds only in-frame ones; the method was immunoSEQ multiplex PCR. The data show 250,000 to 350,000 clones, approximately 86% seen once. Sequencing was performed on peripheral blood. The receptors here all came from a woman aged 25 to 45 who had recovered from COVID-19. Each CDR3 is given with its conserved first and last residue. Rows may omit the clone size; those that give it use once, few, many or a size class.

CASSLGAPDTLVVGAYEQYF | - | TRBJ2-7 | TRBV7-3
CASSPRTGPRNQPQHF | - | TRBJ1-5 | TRBV7-2
CASSSLAGGRETQYF | - | TRBJ2-5 | TRBV7-2
CASSLDTSGARETQYF | once | TRBJ2-5 | TRBV7-2
CASSLSVTEETQYF | once | TRBJ2-5 | TRBV5-4
CASSSSGTGLNQPQHF | few | TRBJ1-5 | TRBV5-6
CASSLAGQTYEQYF | - | TRBJ2-7 | TRBV5-1
CATSDPGTGDYEQYF | - | TRBJ2-7 | TRBV24-1
CASSTGLHETQYF | - | TRBJ2-5 | TRBV11-2
CASSESGGAGELFF | once | TRBJ2-2 | TRBV25-1
CSVATSYSNQPQHF | - | TRBJ1-5 | TRBV29-1
CASSPRDNRYSPLHF | once | TRBJ1-6 | TRBV2
CAWGQGDSGNTIYF | - | TRBJ1-3 | TRBV30
CASSGIGLGAYEQYF | - | TRBJ2-7 | TRBV2
CASSLVGQRILNTEAFF | - | TRBJ1-1 | TRBV5-1
CASSVGGARTDTQYF | - | TRBJ2-3 | TRBV9
CASSAKAGSSYNEQFF | - | TRBJ2-1 | TRBV5-4
CASRLAGNTGELFF | - | TRBJ2-2 | TRBV27
CASRPDRVKETQYF | - | TRBJ2-5 | TRBV6-2/TRBV6-3
CASSLATGGTQYF | once | TRBJ2-5 | TRBV7-2
CASSGSRGWYEQYF | once | TRBJ2-7 | TRBV28
CASSSPPNNYGYTF | - | TRBJ1-2 | TRBV18
CASSDRNQPQHF | few | TRBJ1-5 | TRBV6-1
CASSPWEGSYNEQFF | - | TRBJ2-1 | TRBV19
CASSALGRGSTEAFF | - | TRBJ1-1 | TRBV19
CASSRGVLETQYF | - | TRBJ2-5 | TRBV4-1
CAISAPSRVYYGYTF | - | TRBJ1-2 | TRBV10-3
CASSIASGAYQETQYF | few | TRBJ2-5 | TRBV2
CASRRDRENSPLHF | - | TRBJ1-6 | TRBV27
CASSRTVNSPLHF | - | TRBJ1-6 | TRBV6-5
CASYDMNNEKLFF | once | TRBJ1-4 | TRBV6-5
CASSLWYGTGSYEQYF | once | TRBJ2-7 | TRBV5-5
CASSKEGEGAGELFF | once | TRBJ2-2 | TRBV21-1
CASSLLPLSREQYF | - | TRBJ2-7 | TRBV27
CASSPLGLLSGANVLTF | - | TRBJ2-6 | TRBV9
CASSPSGNEQFF | - | TRBJ2-1 | TRBV18
CASSYPENTQYF | - | TRBJ2-3 | TRBV7-8
CASSTRDTQYF | - | TRBJ2-3 | TRBV6-5
CASSQVDLGLINQPQHF | many | TRBJ1-5 | TRBV4-1
CASSIISGSSYEQYF | - | TRBJ2-7 | TRBV19